Following are 26 T cell receptor beta chains from one sample sequenced in a study of cytomegalovirus exposure and HLA in healthy donors. The PCR employed 60 Vbeta primers together with 13 Jbeta primers. Libraries were prepared by immunoSEQ multiplex PCR; TCRdb keeps only in-frame clonotypes and omits some of them. This sample's clone table lists approximately 110,000 clones. Sequenced input: PBMCs. The source of these receptors is a man aged 18 to 30 in good health and CMV-seronegative.

This chain uses TRBV11-3 with TRBJ2-7; the match to TRBD2 covers 8 bases. V dropped 1 base and J dropped 3; count of bases not matched to a gene: 11. CDR3 size: 17 residues. CDR1 and CDR2 from the germline V gene are SGHNT and YENEEA. The CDR3 reads CASSLVDEAGDGYEQYF. In DNA, the CDR3 is TGTGCCAGCAGCTTAGTCGACGAAGCGGGGGACGGCTACGAGCAGTACTTC.

This chain uses TRBV5-4 with TRBJ1-3; D ambiguous. Germline-derived CDR1 and CDR2 are SGHNT and YYREEE (reference sequence). The CDR3 is 11 amino acids. The germline V and J ends were trimmed by 5 bases and 7 bases, with 7 bases remaining between them. CDR3 DNA: TGTGCCAGCAGTGCGAGGAACACCATATATTTT. Translating gives CASSARNTIYF.

The chain couples TRBV19 to TRBJ1-2, with TRBD1 matching 10 bases. V gave up 7 bases and J gave up 8 bases; unmatched junction bases: 7. The CDR3 spans 13 residues. Per germline, CDR1 LNHDA and CDR2 SQIVND (reference sequence). The chain's CDR3 is CASKTGGERGYTF. The CDR3, as DNA: TGTGCCAGTAAGACAGGGGGCGAGCGGGGCTACACCTTC.

The rearrangement joins TRBV14 to TRBJ1-3; D remains unclear. In germline, CDR1 is SGHDN, CDR2 FVKESK. V was pared by 1 base and J by 3 bases, with 7 bases between. The CDR3 covers 14 residues. CDR3 in DNA: TGTGCCAGCAGCCAAGCAGTTCGTGGAAACACCATATATTTT. Translation: CASSQAVRGNTIYF.

The gene calls are TRBV6-6 and TRBJ2-1, with D maybe TRBD1 (5 bases). CDR1 MNHNY and CDR2 SVGAGI come from the germline V gene (reference sequence). The CDR3 runs to 12 residues. Trimming stripped 6 bases from V and 10 bases from J, with 13 bases between. Here the CDR3 DNA reads TGTGCCAGCAGCCAGGAAGGGGCGGAGCAGTTCTTC. Translating gives CASSQEGAEQFF.

The J gene is TRBJ1-2, the V gene TRBV6-5; 8 bases line up with TRBD1. Trimming removed 8 bases from V and 6 bases from J; junction bases left unmatched: 14. The germline V gene has CDR1 MNHEY and CDR2 SVGAGI. This CDR3 region has 15 residues. In DNA, the CDR3 is TGTGCCAGCTGGACAAACGAAGGGACAGGCGATGGCTACACCTTC. Translating it yields CASWTNEGTGDGYTF.

The chain uses TRBV6-5 and TRBJ1-3, with D tentatively TRBD1 (5 bases). Deletions cut 0 bases from V and 3 bases from J, with 12 bases between. This CDR3 comprises 16 residues. Germline CDR1 is MNHEY and CDR2 is SVGAGI. Here the CDR3 DNA reads TGTGCCAGCAGTTACTCGGGAGGGGCGGATGGAAACACCATATATTTT. Translated: CASSYSGGADGNTIYF.

The CDR3 nucleotides are TGCAGCGTGGGAGAGAGCTCCTACGAGCAGTACTTC. It is translated as CSVGESSYEQYF. The genes are TRBV29-1 and TRBJ2-7; D is perhaps TRBD2 (5 bases). V was trimmed by 6 bases and J by 0 bases, leaving 9 bases between them. Germline V gives CDR1 SQVTM, CDR2 ANQGSEA. CDR3 length: 12 amino acids.

The chain carries TRBV27 and TRBJ1-4; weak D call: TRBD1 (6 bases). Germline lookup yields CDR1 MNHEY and CDR2 SMNVEV (reference sequence). Between the trimmed V and J ends, which lost 5 bases and 8 bases, there was a span of 18 bases. CDR3 length: 15 amino acids. The DNA for the CDR3 is TGTGCCAGCAGTCCAACAGGGTGGTCTGGGGAAAAACTGTTTTTT. It specifies CASSPTGWSGEKLFF.

V and J are TRBV5-1 and TRBJ2-1, with D perhaps matching TRBD2 (6 bases). In germline, CDR1 is SGHRS, CDR2 YFSETQ. This CDR3 comprises 14 residues. Trimming pared 2 bases from V and 6 bases from J, leaving 12 bases between. The chain's CDR3 is CASSLVLASNEQFF. DNA of the CDR3: TGCGCCAGCAGCTTAGTACTAGCTTCCAATGAGCAGTTCTTC.

The chain employs TRBV12-1 and TRBJ2-2; the table assigns TRBD2, which was not confirmed against the DNA. TRBV12-1 is given as a pseudogene. The CDR3 is made up of 13 amino acids. CDR3 residues: CASSIRCAGELFF. The CDR3, as DNA: TGTGCCAGCAGCATTAGATGCGCCGGGGAGCTGTTTTTT.

This chain connects TRBV29-1 to TRBJ1-4; TRBD1 matches 7 bases. Germline values: CDR1 SQVTM, CDR2 ANQGSEA. Trimming removed 7 bases from V and 15 bases from J; junction bases left unmatched: 11. CDR3 length: 11 residues. CDR3 coding DNA: TGCAGCGGCGGGTGGGACACAGGGGTGTTTTTT. Its translation: CSGGWDTGVFF.

V gene TRBV5-1 combines with J gene TRBJ2-7, with 7 bases that match TRBD1. The CDR3 has 16 amino acids. Germline values: CDR1 SGHRS, CDR2 YFSETQ. V lost 4 bases, J lost 0 bases, and 10 bases stayed unmatched. The chain's CDR3 is CASSPRGQPGSYEQYF. In nucleotides, the CDR3 is TGCGCCAGCAGCCCAAGGGGACAGCCTGGCTCCTACGAGCAGTACTTC.

The V and J genes are TRBV2 and TRBJ1-3; no definite D call. The CDR3 has 14 residues. V lost 4 bases and J lost 3, with 10 bases in between. Germline values: CDR1 SNHLY, CDR2 FYNNEI. DNA of the CDR3: TGTGCCAGCAGTGCGCAGCCGGGTGGAAACACCATATATTTT. It codes for CASSAQPGGNTIYF.

The chain is built from TRBV5-3 and TRBJ2-7, with 9 positions matching TRBD1. TRBV5-3 is given ORF status, its function remaining uncertain. The CDR3 has 15 residues. The J segment lost 1 base and the V segment lost 4 bases, leaving 6 bases of the junction unmatched. The CDR3 region is CARSPWDRDSYEQYF. The CDR3 region has the DNA TGTGCCAGAAGCCCCTGGGACAGGGATTCCTACGAGCAGTACTTC.

This chain uses TRBV6-1 with TRBJ1-2, with D tentatively TRBD1 (5 bases). Germline-derived CDR1 and CDR2 are MNHNS and SASEGT. The CDR3 sequence is 13 residues long. V was shortened by 11 bases and J by 2 bases, with 15 bases between the two germline ends. The CDR3, as DNA: TGTGCCGCCGATAGGGGTTTGAACTATGGCTACACCTTC. This codes for CAADRGLNYGYTF.

The gene calls are TRBV7-9 and TRBJ1-5; D might be TRBD1 (5 bases). V lost 4 bases to trimming and J lost 2 bases, with 12 bases between them. The CDR3 has 15 amino acids. Germline lookup yields CDR1 SEHNR and CDR2 FQNEAQ (reference sequence). The CDR3 DNA sequence: TGTGCCAGCAGCTGGGGGGTTGGGGGCAATCAGCCCCAGCATTTT. Translated: CASSWGVGGNQPQHF.

The chain has TRBV5-1 and TRBJ2-1; no reliable D call. Trimming removed 1 base from V and 10 bases from J, with 15 bases in between. Germline CDR1 reads SGHRS; CDR2 reads YFSETQ. The CDR3 has 14 residues. CDR3 sequence (DNA): TGCGCCAGCAGCTTGTTCAATCCAGAGAGGGAGCAGTTCTTC. This sequence encodes CASSLFNPEREQFF.

The chain couples TRBV5-1 to TRBJ2-1, with 7 bases that match TRBD2. Germline V gives CDR1 SGHRS, CDR2 YFSETQ. The CDR3 spans 17 residues. The V gene end was trimmed by 0 bases and the J gene end by 7 bases; junction bases not matched to a gene: 13. The CDR3 region is CASSLVPGLRSKNEQFF. In DNA form, the CDR3 reads TGCGCCAGCAGCTTGGTACCGGGACTACGTTCGAAAAATGAGCAGTTCTTC.

The chain recombines TRBV5-6 with TRBJ2-1; TRBD1 matches 8 bases. This CDR3 is 15 amino acids long. The germline CDR1 and CDR2 sequences are SGHDT and YYEEEE. The V segment lost 4 bases and the J segment 9 bases; nucleotides outside the gene matches: 12. The CDR3 DNA reads TGTGCCAGCAGCCGGACAGGGCAGGGAAGGTTTGAGCAGTTCTTC. Translated: CASSRTGQGRFEQFF.

The chain carries TRBV6-4 and TRBJ1-5; 10 bases agree with TRBD1. The CDR3 is 15 amino acids. Germline CDR1 is MRHNA and CDR2 is SNTAGT. With 2 bases clipped from V and 2 bases from J, the junction kept 0 bases outside the gene matches. CDR3 in amino acids: CASSDGTGGNQPQHF. The CDR3 nucleotides read TGTGCCAGCAGTGACGGGACAGGGGGCAATCAGCCCCAGCATTTT.

About this clone: This sample includes further DNA sequences coding for the same CDR3. The J gene is TRBJ1-1, the V gene TRBV18; D gene unclear. Trimming shortened V by 3 bases and J by 1 base, and 9 bases separated the two germline ends. Germline V gene lookup returns CDR1 KGHSH and CDR2 LQKENI. The CDR3 has 14 residues. The CDR3 coding sequence is TGTGCCAGCTCACCCATCGGAGGGAACACTGAAGCTTTCTTT. It specifies CASSPIGGNTEAFF.

V usage is TRBV28 and J usage is TRBJ2-5; 10 nucleotides line up with TRBD2. Trimming removed 4 bases from V and 2 bases from J; junction bases left unmatched: 7. In germline, CDR1 is MDHEN, CDR2 SYDVKM. CDR3 length equals 16 residues. The CDR3 bases are TGTGCCAGCAGTTATGAGCTAGCGGGGGTTCAAGAGACCCAGTACTTC. Its translation: CASSYELAGVQETQYF.

This chain connects TRBV5-1 to TRBJ1-5; D is uncertain. This CDR3 has 15 residues. The germline CDR1 and CDR2 sequences are SGHRS and YFSETQ. V lost 4 bases and J 1 base, leaving 12 bases between the germline ends. This chain's CDR3 is CASSPGWQSNQPQHF. Here the CDR3 DNA reads TGCGCCAGCAGCCCCGGGTGGCAGAGCAATCAGCCCCAGCATTTT.

Here the CDR3 DNA reads TGTGCCAGTATGGACAGGGGGAAAGGCACTGAAGCTTTCTTT. This encodes CASMDRGKGTEAFF. The chain couples TRBV19 to TRBJ1-1, with 10 nucleotides matching TRBD1. The junction had 6 bases not matched to a gene; V was cut back by 7 bases and J by 4 bases. Germline assignment: CDR1 LNHDA and CDR2 SQIVND (reference sequence). The CDR3 runs to 14 residues.

CDR3 loop: CASSQGTARSYEQYF. Written as DNA, the CDR3 is TGCGCCAGCAGCCAAGGGACAGCGCGCTCCTACGAGCAGTACTTC. V usage is TRBV4-1 and J usage is TRBJ2-5; D is perhaps TRBD1 (6 bases). Gene TRBJ2-7 matches the end of the DNA better, so the J call may be wrong. Germline CDR1 is MGHRA and CDR2 is YSYEKL. The CDR3 extends over 15 amino acids.